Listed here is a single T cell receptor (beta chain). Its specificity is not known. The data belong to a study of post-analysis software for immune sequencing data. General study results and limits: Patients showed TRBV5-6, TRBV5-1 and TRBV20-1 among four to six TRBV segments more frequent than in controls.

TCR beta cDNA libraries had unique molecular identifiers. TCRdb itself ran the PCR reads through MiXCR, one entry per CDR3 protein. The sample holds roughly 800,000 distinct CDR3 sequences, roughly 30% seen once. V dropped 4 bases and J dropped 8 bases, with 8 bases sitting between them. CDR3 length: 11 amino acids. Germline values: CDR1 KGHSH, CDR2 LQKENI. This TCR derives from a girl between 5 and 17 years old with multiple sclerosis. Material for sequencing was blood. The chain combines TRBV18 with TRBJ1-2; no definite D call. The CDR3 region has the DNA TGTGCCAGCTCACAAGGGCAGGGCTACACCTTC. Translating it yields CASSQGQGYTF. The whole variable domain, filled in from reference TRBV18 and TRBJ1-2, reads NAGVMQNPRHLVRRRGQEARLRCSPMKGHSHVYWYRQLPEEGLKFMVYLQKENIIDESGMPKERFSAEFPKEGPSILRIQQVVRGDSAAYFCASSQGQGYTFGSGTRLTVV.